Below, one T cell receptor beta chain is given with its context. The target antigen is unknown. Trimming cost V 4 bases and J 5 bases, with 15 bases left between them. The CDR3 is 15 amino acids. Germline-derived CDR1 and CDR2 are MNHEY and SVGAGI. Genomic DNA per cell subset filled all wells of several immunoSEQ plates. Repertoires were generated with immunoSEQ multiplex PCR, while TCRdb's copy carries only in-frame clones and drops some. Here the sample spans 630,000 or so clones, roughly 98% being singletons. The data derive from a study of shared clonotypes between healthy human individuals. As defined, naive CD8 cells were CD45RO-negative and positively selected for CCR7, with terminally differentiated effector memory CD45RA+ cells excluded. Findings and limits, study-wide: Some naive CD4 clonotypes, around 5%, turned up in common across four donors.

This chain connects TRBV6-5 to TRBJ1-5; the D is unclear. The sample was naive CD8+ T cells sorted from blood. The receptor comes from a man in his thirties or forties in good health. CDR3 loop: CASSFSTPIYQPQHF. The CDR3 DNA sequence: TGTGCCAGCAGTTTCTCTACACCGATCTATCAGCCCCAGCATTTT.